The sequence of this T cell receptor beta chain was determined in a study of spatial heterogeneity in lung cancer. Across the study: Detected beta-chain sequences consistently exceeded alpha-chain sequences.

By share, this clonotype ranks as medium-sized. The germline gives CDR1 SEHNR, CDR2 FQNEAQ (reference sequence). This CDR3 region has 16 residues. Trimming took 5 bases from V and 6 from J; bases not matched to a gene: 6. Time point in this sample: sample taken at primary tumor resection. The donors, more than 55 patients with untreated early-stage non-small cell lung cancer, provided the samples. Whole RNA came from tumor, nontumor lung or frozen PBMC and was sequenced without being sorted. A unique molecular identifier was carried by every single TCR cDNA molecule. TCRdb reanalysed the 5' RACE reads using MiXCR and keeps one entry per CDR3 protein. The table includes roughly 1,700 distinct CDR3 sequences, approximately 16% detected once.

The sequencing used normal lung tissue next to the tumor, collected at surgery. The chain combines TRBV7-9 with TRBJ2-1, with 14 bases aligning to TRBD2. The receptor's source is a male donor with early-stage non-small cell lung cancer. DNA of the CDR3: TGTGCCAGCAGCCTACGGACTAGCGGGAGGCTCAATGAGCAGTTCTTC. Translation gives CASSLRTSGRLNEQFF.